The 17 T cell receptor beta chains in this list originate from one sample, sequenced in a study of memory CD8 T cells in hepatitis C reinfection. Indicated time point: peak reinfection, 3 to 8 weeks after reinfection detection. Sorted cells were sequenced directly ex vivo without any in vitro expansion. Sequencing was performed with immunoSEQ multiplex PCR; in TCRdb, only in-frame clones are kept and a portion is missing. The sample includes more than 35,000 clones, over 75% seen only once; the top ten take 1% to 1.5%. The source material was naive CD8+ T cells sorted from blood. All receptors come from a man between 18 and 35 years old with hepatitis C virus infection.

This chain links TRBV27 with TRBJ2-1, with 12 bases identical to TRBD1. The J segment lost 6 bases and the V segment lost 8 bases, leaving 8 bases of the junction unmatched. CDR3 length: 15 amino acids. The germline CDR1 and CDR2 sequences are MNHEY and SMNVEV (reference sequence). CDR3 bases: TGTGCCAGCTCTTCCGGGACAGGGGGCTTCAATGAGCAGTTCTTC. It yields the protein CASSSGTGGFNEQFF.

This sequence joins TRBV9 and TRBJ1-3, with D hard to call. V lost 6 bases and J lost 0, with 13 bases in between. This CDR3 contains 15 residues. Per the germline V gene, CDR1 is SGDLS and CDR2 is YYNGEE. This CDR3 reads CASTRDISSGNTIYF. CDR3 bases: TGTGCCAGCACGAGAGACATATCCTCTGGAAACACCATATATTTT.

This clone was counted a single time. The chain joins TRBV9 to TRBJ2-7, with D possibly TRBD1 on 6 matching bases. Germline-derived CDR1 and CDR2 are SGDLS and YYNGEE. The V and J ends lost 0 bases and 1 base respectively, with 8 bases between them. This CDR3 has 14 amino acids. This chain's CDR3 is CASSVEQGSYEQYF. In DNA, the CDR3 is TGTGCCAGCAGCGTAGAACAGGGATCCTACGAGCAGTACTTC.

V and J are TRBV29-1 and TRBJ1-1, with a possible D match to TRBD1 (5 bases). Germline-derived CDR1 and CDR2 are SQVTM and ANQGSEA. CDR3 length: 14 amino acids. Trimming removed 5 bases from V and 1 base from J, with 14 bases in between. CDR3 protein: CSVCGQGGNTEAFF. In DNA form, the CDR3 reads TGCAGCGTTTGTGGTCAGGGAGGGAACACTGAAGCTTTCTTT.

Details on this clone: At one end, the junction sequence differs from germline, possibly due to a read error. This sequence joins TRBV9 and TRBJ1-2, with a possible D match to TRBD1 (6 bases). The CDR3 is made up of 13 amino acids. Germline V lookup: CDR1 SGDLS, CDR2 YYNGEE. CDR3 residues: CASSVVPPGHLIF. The DNA of the CDR3 is TGTGCCAGCAGCGTAGTACCTCCGGGACATCTGATTTTC. Together with reference TRBV9 and TRBJ1-2, the CDR3 gives the full variable domain: DSGVTQTPKHLITATGQRVTLRCSPRSGDLSVYWYQQSLDQGLQFLIQYYNGEERAKGNILERFSAQQFPDLHSELNLSSLELGDSALYFCASSVVPPGHLIFGSGTRLTVV.

The CDR3 DNA is TGTGCCAGCAGTGTAATCCCAGGGAACACTGAAGCTTTCTTT. Translated, it gives CASSVIPGNTEAFF. V usage is TRBV6-4 and J usage is TRBJ1-1; D is unclear. The CDR3 extends over 14 amino acids. CDR1 is MRHNA, CDR2 SNTAGT, per germline. The V end lost 4 bases, the J end lost 1 base, and 10 bases lay between the germline ends.

The chain links TRBV5-5 to TRBJ1-1; D is unclear. V lost 0 bases, J lost 5 bases, and 5 bases lay in between. The germline V gene has CDR1 SGHKS and CDR2 YYEKEE (reference sequence). This CDR3 has 12 residues. The CDR3 DNA is TGTGCCAGCAGCTTGGTCGGTACTGAAGCTTTCTTT. This codes for CASSLVGTEAFF.

The CDR3 reads CASSPSGGTSSTDTQYF. In DNA, the CDR3 is TGTGCCAGCAGCCCGTCCGGGGGGACCTCTAGCACAGATACGCAGTATTTT. The chain uses TRBV7-9 and TRBJ2-3; TRBD2 agrees at 7 bases. This CDR3 contains 17 residues. Looked up from germline, CDR1 is SEHNR and CDR2 is FQNEAQ (reference sequence). With V trimmed by 5 bases and J by 0 bases, 11 bases remained unmatched.

V is TRBV7-9 and J is TRBJ2-7; D is unclear. CDR3 length: 15 amino acids. Trimming left V 1 base short and J 2 bases short, with 12 bases between. Germline V gene lookup returns CDR1 SEHNR and CDR2 FQNEAQ (reference sequence). The DNA of the CDR3 is TGTGCCAGCAGCTTAGGAAGAGAGTCCGCCTACGAGCAGTACTTC. Protein: CASSLGRESAYEQYF.

Remarks on this clone: Germline and junction disagree at one end, which may indicate a read error. The chain combines TRBV7-9 with TRBJ2-7, with 7 bases identical to TRBD2. This CDR3 is built from 12 residues. The germline V gene encodes CDR1 SEHNR and CDR2 FQNEAQ (reference sequence). In nucleotides, the CDR3 is TGTGCCAGCAGCTTCGGGGACTACGGGCAGTACTTC. Its translation: CASSFGDYGQYF.

This clone was observed a handful of times. The rearrangement uses TRBV29-1 and TRBJ1-1, with D tentatively TRBD1 (6 bases). CDR1 is SQVTM, CDR2 ANQGSEA, per germline. The germline V and J ends were trimmed by 6 bases and 7 bases, with 15 bases remaining between them. The CDR3 has 12 amino acids. CDR3 sequence (DNA): TGCAGCGTAATCAGGGGATCTGGTGAAGCTTTCTTT. Protein sequence: CSVIRGSGEAFF.

The V gene is TRBV2, the J gene TRBJ2-5, with D possibly matching TRBD2 (5 bases). This CDR3 has 13 amino acids. Per the germline V gene, CDR1 is SNHLY and CDR2 is FYNNEI. With 11 bases removed from V and 5 bases from J, the gap between germline ends came to 18 bases. CDR3 loop: CAATPGLRETQYF. The CDR3 nucleotides are TGTGCCGCCACACCTGGACTGCGGGAGACCCAGTACTTC.

This chain links TRBV4-1 with TRBJ2-5, with TRBD2 matching over 8 bases. Germline CDR1 is MGHRA and CDR2 is YSYEKL. The CDR3 covers 16 residues. J lost 6 bases, V lost 1 base, and 10 bases had no gene match. This chain's CDR3 is CASSQGNSGDGKTQYF. The CDR3 DNA reads TGCGCCAGCAGCCAAGGTAATAGCGGGGACGGGAAGACCCAGTACTTC.

The V and J genes are TRBV4-1 and TRBJ1-6; a possible D gene is TRBD1 (5 bases). Between the trimmed V and J ends, which lost 0 bases and 8 bases, there was a span of 11 bases. Per germline, CDR1 MGHRA and CDR2 YSYEKL. CDR3 length: 15 residues. This CDR3 is CASSQDGGEYSPLHF. In DNA, the CDR3 is TGCGCCAGCAGCCAAGATGGGGGGGAATATTCACCCCTCCACTTT.

This chain connects TRBV6-6 to TRBJ1-1; unclear D gene. Trimming pared 6 bases from V and 0 bases from J, leaving 8 bases between. Germline V gene sequence: CDR1 MNHNY, CDR2 SVGAGI (reference sequence). There are 13 residues in the CDR3. CDR3 in DNA: TGTGCCAGCAGGGTTGAGTTGAACACTGAAGCTTTCTTT. It yields the protein CASRVELNTEAFF.

The chain joins TRBV7-9 to TRBJ2-2; 8 bases are a match to TRBD2. The CDR3 runs to 15 residues. Germline CDR1 SEHNR, CDR2 FQNEAQ (reference sequence). With V trimmed by 3 bases and J by 6 bases, 6 bases remained unmatched. The CDR3 region is CASSFPGGAAGELFF. The CDR3 nucleotides are TGTGCCAGCAGCTTTCCGGGGGGGGCGGCCGGGGAGCTGTTTTTT.

This chain links TRBV9 with TRBJ2-7; 10 nucleotides match TRBD2. The CDR3 has 16 residues. The germline gives CDR1 SGDLS, CDR2 YYNGEE. The junction had 4 bases not matched to a gene; V was cut back by 1 base and J by 0 bases. CDR3: CASSVSGTSASYEQYF. The DNA for the CDR3 is TGTGCCAGCAGCGTATCCGGGACTAGCGCCTCCTACGAGCAGTACTTC. Variable domain in full (rest from reference TRBV9 and TRBJ2-7): DSGVTQTPKHLITATGQRVTLRCSPRSGDLSVYWYQQSLDQGLQFLIQYYNGEERAKGNILERFSAQQFPDLHSELNLSSLELGDSALYFCASSVSGTSASYEQYFGPGTRLTVT.